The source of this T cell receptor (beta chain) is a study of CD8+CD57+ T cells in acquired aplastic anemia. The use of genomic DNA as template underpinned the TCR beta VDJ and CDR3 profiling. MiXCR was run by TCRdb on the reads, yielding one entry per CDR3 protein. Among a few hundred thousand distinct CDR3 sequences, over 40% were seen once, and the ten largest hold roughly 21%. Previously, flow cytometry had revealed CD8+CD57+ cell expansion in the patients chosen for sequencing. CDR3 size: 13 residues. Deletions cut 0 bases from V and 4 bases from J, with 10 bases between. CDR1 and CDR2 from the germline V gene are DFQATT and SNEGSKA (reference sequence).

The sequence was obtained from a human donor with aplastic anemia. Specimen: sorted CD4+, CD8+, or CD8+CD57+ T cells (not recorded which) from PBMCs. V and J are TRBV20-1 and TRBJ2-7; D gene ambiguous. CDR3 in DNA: TGCAGTGCTAGAGATCATCGGCGGTACGAGCAGTACTTC. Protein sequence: CSARDHRRYEQYF.